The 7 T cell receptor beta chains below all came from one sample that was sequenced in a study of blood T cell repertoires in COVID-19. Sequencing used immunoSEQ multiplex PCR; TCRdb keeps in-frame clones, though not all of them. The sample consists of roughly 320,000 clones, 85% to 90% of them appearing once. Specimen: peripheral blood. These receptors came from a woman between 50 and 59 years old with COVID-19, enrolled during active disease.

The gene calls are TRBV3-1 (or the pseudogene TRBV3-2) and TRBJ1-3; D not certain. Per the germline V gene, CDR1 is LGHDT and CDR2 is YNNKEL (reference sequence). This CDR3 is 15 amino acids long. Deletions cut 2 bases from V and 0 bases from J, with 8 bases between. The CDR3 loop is CASSQTRGSGNTIYF. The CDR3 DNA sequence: TGTGCCAGCAGCCAAACCCGCGGCTCTGGAAACACCATATATTTT.

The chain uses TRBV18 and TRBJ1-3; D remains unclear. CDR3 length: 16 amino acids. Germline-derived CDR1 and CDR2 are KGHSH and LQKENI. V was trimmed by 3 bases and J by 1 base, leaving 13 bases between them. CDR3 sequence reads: CASSPLSHQSGNTIYF. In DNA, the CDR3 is TGTGCCAGCTCACCCTTATCACATCAGTCTGGAAACACCATATATTTT.

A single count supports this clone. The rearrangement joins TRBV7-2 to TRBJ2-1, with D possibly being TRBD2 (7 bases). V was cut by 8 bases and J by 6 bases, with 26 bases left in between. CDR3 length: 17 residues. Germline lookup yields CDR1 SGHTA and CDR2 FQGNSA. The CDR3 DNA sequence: TGTGCCAGCCAGCCAGGGGCCGGACTAGTTATCGGCAATGAGCAGTTCTTC. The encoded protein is CASQPGAGLVIGNEQFF.

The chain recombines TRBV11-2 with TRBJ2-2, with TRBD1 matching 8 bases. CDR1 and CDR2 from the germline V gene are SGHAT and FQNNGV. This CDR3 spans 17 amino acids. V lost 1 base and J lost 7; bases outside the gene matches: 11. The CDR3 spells CASSLGRPGGMIGELFF. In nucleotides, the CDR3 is TGTGCCAGCAGCTTAGGACGGCCAGGGGGCATGATCGGGGAGCTGTTTTTT.

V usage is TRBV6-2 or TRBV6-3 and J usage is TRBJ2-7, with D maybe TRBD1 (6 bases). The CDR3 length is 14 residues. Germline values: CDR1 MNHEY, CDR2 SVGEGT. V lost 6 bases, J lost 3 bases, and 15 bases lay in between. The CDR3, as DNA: TGTGCCAGCAGCTATGCAACAGGGAACTACGAGCAGTACTTC. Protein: CASSYATGNYEQYF.

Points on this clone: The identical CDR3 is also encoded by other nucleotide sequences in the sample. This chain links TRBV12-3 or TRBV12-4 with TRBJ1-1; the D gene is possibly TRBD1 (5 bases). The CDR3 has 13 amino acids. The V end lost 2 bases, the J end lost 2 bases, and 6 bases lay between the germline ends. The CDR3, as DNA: TGTGCCAGCAGTTTAAGGGGTAACACTGAAGCTTTCTTT. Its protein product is CASSLRGNTEAFF.

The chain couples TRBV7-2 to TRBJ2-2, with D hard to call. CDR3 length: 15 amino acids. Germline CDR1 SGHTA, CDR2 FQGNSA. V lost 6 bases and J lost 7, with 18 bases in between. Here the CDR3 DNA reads TGTGCCAGCAGGGGCCCCTCCGTAATAAGCGGGGAGCTGTTTTTT. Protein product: CASRGPSVISGELFF.